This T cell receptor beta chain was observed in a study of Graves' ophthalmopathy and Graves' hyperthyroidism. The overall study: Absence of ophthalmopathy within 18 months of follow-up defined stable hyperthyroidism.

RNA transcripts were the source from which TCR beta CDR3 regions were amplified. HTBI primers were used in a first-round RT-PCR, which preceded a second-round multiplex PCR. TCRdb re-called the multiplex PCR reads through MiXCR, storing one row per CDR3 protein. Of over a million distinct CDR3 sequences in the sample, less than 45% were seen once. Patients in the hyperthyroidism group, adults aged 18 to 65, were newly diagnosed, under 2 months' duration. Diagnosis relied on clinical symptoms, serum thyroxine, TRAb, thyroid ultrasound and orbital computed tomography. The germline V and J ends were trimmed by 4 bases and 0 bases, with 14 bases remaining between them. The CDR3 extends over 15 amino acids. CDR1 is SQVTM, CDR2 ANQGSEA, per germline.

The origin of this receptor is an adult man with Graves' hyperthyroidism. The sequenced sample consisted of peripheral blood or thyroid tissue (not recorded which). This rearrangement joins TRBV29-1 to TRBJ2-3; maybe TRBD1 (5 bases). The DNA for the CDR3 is TGCAGCGTTGGATTGGGGCTTCGGAGCACAGATACGCAGTATTTT. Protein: CSVGLGLRSTDTQYF.